This TCR beta chain is from a study of spatial heterogeneity in lung cancer. The V gene's germline CDR1 is GTSNPN and CDR2 SVGIG (reference sequence). Trimming cost V 1 base and J 3 bases, with 21 bases left between them. There are 17 residues in the CDR3. For this clonotype: The antigen is not known.

The library protocol tagged each TCR cDNA with a unique molecular identifier. TCRdb re-called the 5' RACE reads with MiXCR, one entry per CDR3 protein. The sample includes about 82,000 distinct CDR3 sequences, roughly 12% of them seen just once. Study-level findings and limits: Resection blood, more than follow-up blood, showed ubiquitous expanded tumor TCRs.

The time point was: sample taken at primary tumor resection. Unsorted whole RNA samples from tumor, nontumor lung or frozen PBMC were sequenced. Samples were donated by 72 untreated early-stage non-small cell lung cancer patients. The sample here was PBMCs, taken at surgery. This sequence originates from a male donor with early-stage non-small cell lung cancer. The J gene is TRBJ1-1, the V gene TRBV30, with D perhaps TRBD1 (6 bases). CDR3 sequence: CAWSAATERGGHTEAFF. The DNA of the CDR3 is TGTGCCTGGAGTGCCGCAACAGAGAGGGGGGGACACACTGAAGCTTTCTTT. The variable domain in full, completed from reference TRBV30 and TRBJ1-1, reads SQTIHQWPATLVQPVGSPLSLECTVEGTSNPNLYWYRQAAGRGLQLLFYSVGIGQISSEVPQNLSASRPQDRQFILSSKKLLLSDSGFYLCAWSAATERGGHTEAFFGQGTRLTVV.